Below, 28 T cell receptor beta chains from the same sample are listed, as sequenced in a study of T-cell reconstitution after alpha-beta-depleted transplantation in children. Molecular barcoding with unique molecular identifiers was used for the TCRbeta library. TCRdb recomputed calls from the PCR reads with MiXCR, one row per CDR3 protein. This sample carries about 420,000 distinct CDR3 sequences, about a sixth of them seen once, and the ten largest clones take approximately 28%. The starting material was PBMCs, mostly from graft donor cells, obtained 360 days after TCRalphabeta/CD19-depleted stem cell transplant. Receptor source: a boy less than two years old who had a stem cell transplant for Wiskott-Aldrich syndrome, so the T cells may come from the graft donor.

This clonotype was detected a few times. J is TRBJ2-7 and V is TRBV3-1, with D unclear. The CDR3 contains 16 residues. The V and J ends lost 1 base and 9 bases respectively, with 22 bases between them. Germline V gene lookup returns CDR1 LGHDT and CDR2 YNNKEL (reference sequence). In nucleotides, the CDR3 is TGTGCCAGCAGCCAAGTATTCGGCAGTACTCCCTTCGGGCAGTACTTC. Translated: CASSQVFGSTPFGQYF.

This chain joins TRBV20-1 and TRBJ2-1; D is undetermined. The CDR3 runs 13 residues. Germline V CDR1 and CDR2: DFQATT, SNEGSKA (reference sequence). The ends were cut back, 1 base at V and 8 bases at J, with 12 bases in the middle. The CDR3 DNA sequence: TGCAGTGCTAGAGGACTTGACCACGATGAGCAGTTCTTC. Protein product: CSARGLDHDEQFF.

The J gene is TRBJ2-5, the V gene TRBV6-1; the D call may be TRBD1 or TRBD2 (5 bases each). CDR1 and CDR2 (germline): MNHNS, SASEGT. CDR3 length equals 13 residues. The germline V and J ends were trimmed by 6 bases and 4 bases, with 12 bases remaining between them. CDR3 loop: CASRKSGGETQYF. DNA for the CDR3: TGTGCCAGCAGAAAGTCTGGGGGAGAGACCCAGTACTTC.

The table lists this clonotype with a few counts. This chain connects TRBV5-1 to TRBJ2-5; D unclear. Trimming took 0 bases from V and 4 from J, leaving 7 bases between them. Germline V gene lookup returns CDR1 SGHRS and CDR2 YFSETQ. The CDR3 contains 13 residues. CDR3 in DNA: TGCGCCAGCAGCTTGGCCTTGTCAGAGACCCAGTACTTC. Translated: CASSLALSETQYF.

This clonotype appeared a few times. DNA for the CDR3: TGTGCCAGCAGTGATCGGGACAGATCAGATACGCAGTATTTT. This gives the protein CASSDRDRSDTQYF. The chain joins TRBV25-1 to TRBJ2-3; 7 bases line up with TRBD1. J lost 4 bases, V lost 3 bases, and 4 bases had no gene match. Germline V gene data show CDR1 as MGHDK and CDR2 as SYGVNS. CDR3 size: 14 residues.

The chain uses TRBV24-1 and TRBJ2-4; D ambiguous. CDR3 size: 12 residues. The germline V and J ends were trimmed by 9 bases and 9 bases, with 14 bases remaining between them. Germline V gene data show CDR1 as KGHDR and CDR2 as SFDVKD. CDR3 nucleotide sequence: TGTGCCACCTCGACACCGGGCGGCATTCAGTACTTC. Residues: CATSTPGGIQYF.

This chain uses TRBV25-1 with TRBJ2-1; 8 nucleotides align to TRBD2. Per the germline V gene, CDR1 is MGHDK and CDR2 is SYGVNS. The CDR3 has 12 residues. CDR3 protein: CVAEREPNEQFF. Here the CDR3 DNA reads TGTGTCGCCGAGCGGGAGCCCAATGAGCAGTTCTTC.

This clonotype appeared a few times. The chain uses TRBV20-1 and TRBJ1-6; TRBD1 matches 9 bases. The V gene end was trimmed by 0 bases and the J gene end by 9 bases; junction bases not matched to a gene: 6. Germline lookup yields CDR1 DFQATT and CDR2 SNEGSKA (reference sequence). CDR3 length: 15 amino acids. Here the CDR3 DNA reads TGCAGTGCTAGAGATCCGAAGGGACAGGGTTCACCCCTCCACTTT. Translation: CSARDPKGQGSPLHF.

The V and J genes are TRBV28 and TRBJ2-1; D is uncertain. Germline CDR1 MDHEN, CDR2 SYDVKM. V gave up 8 bases and J gave up 6 bases, with 11 bases separating them. This CDR3 has 12 residues. CDR3 in DNA: TGTGCCAGCCTCTCTAATACCAATGAGCAGTTCTTC. Residues: CASLSNTNEQFF.

This clonotype was seen a few times. The chain has TRBV4-3 and TRBJ2-2; TRBD1 matches 7 bases. After removal of 2 bases from V and 4 bases from J, the junction contained 4 bases not matched to a gene. Looked up from germline, CDR1 is LGHNA and CDR2 is YSLEER. The CDR3 runs to 15 residues. The DNA for the CDR3 is TGCGCCAGCAGCCAAAAGACAGGGCTCACCGGGGAGCTGTTTTTT. It yields the protein CASSQKTGLTGELFF.

This clonotype was seen only a few times. The gene calls are TRBV28 and TRBJ2-1; 13 nucleotides line up with TRBD2. Germline assignment: CDR1 MDHEN and CDR2 SYDVKM. The CDR3 is made up of 16 amino acids. V gave up 7 bases and J gave up 8 bases; unmatched junction bases: 11. The CDR3 region has the DNA TGTGCCAGCACCCAGGGTTGGACTAGCGGGGGTGATGAGCAGTTCTTC. This translates into CASTQGWTSGGDEQFF. The whole variable domain, remainder taken from reference TRBV28 and TRBJ2-1, is DVKVTQSSRYLVKRTGEKVFLECVQDMDHENMFWYRQDPGLGLRLIYFSYDVKMKEKGDIPEGYSVSREKKERFSLILESASTNQTSMYLCASTQGWTSGGDEQFFGPGTRLTVL.

V gene TRBV7-9 combines with J gene TRBJ2-5; D ambiguous. This CDR3 contains 13 residues. The V end lost 1 base, the J end lost 4 bases, and 7 bases lay between the germline ends. The germline V gene encodes CDR1 SEHNR and CDR2 FQNEAQ (reference sequence). Here the CDR3 reads CASSLEMIETQYF. The CDR3 bases are TGTGCCAGCAGCTTAGAGATGATAGAGACCCAGTACTTC.

The chain employs TRBV5-5 and TRBJ2-5; D unresolved. The germline V gene has CDR1 SGHKS and CDR2 YYEKEE (reference sequence). Trimming took 3 bases from V and 4 from J, leaving 7 bases between them. This CDR3 contains 12 residues. CDR3 protein: CASSSHLETQYF. The DNA of the CDR3 is TGTGCCAGCAGCTCCCATTTAGAGACCCAGTACTTC.

V usage is TRBV24-1 and J usage is TRBJ2-1; no firm D call. CDR3 length: 15 residues. V was shortened by 2 bases and J by 4 bases, with 11 bases between the two germline ends. CDR1 is KGHDR, CDR2 SFDVKD, per germline. This chain's CDR3 is CATSDSVDRYNEQFF. The CDR3 bases are TGTGCCACCAGTGATTCCGTGGACCGGTACAATGAGCAGTTCTTC.

This clonotype was recorded a few times. The chain links TRBV7-2 to TRBJ2-5; D is possibly TRBD1 (5 bases). Trimming removed 5 bases at V and 6 bases at J, with 19 bases between. The CDR3 sequence is 15 residues long. CDR1 and CDR2 (germline): SGHTA, FQGNSA. The CDR3 loop is CASSPSTPSGKTQYF. Here the CDR3 DNA reads TGTGCCAGCAGCCCTAGTACTCCATCAGGGAAGACCCAGTACTTC.

This clonotype was observed a handful of times. The chain joins TRBV5-1 to TRBJ2-3, with D possibly TRBD1 on 6 matching bases. The CDR3 covers 15 residues. The germline V gene encodes CDR1 SGHRS and CDR2 YFSETQ. V was shortened by 0 bases and J by 2 bases, with 10 bases between the two germline ends. In DNA form, the CDR3 reads TGCGCCAGCAGCTTGGGACAGGTGTACACAGATACGCAGTATTTT. Translating gives CASSLGQVYTDTQYF.

The chain is built from TRBV18 and TRBJ2-6, with TRBD1 as a possible D gene (6 bases). Trimming removed 3 bases from V and 4 bases from J, with 10 bases in between. This CDR3 contains 15 residues. CDR1 is KGHSH, CDR2 LQKENI, per germline. CDR3 in DNA: TGTGCCAGCTCACCTCGGGACACCGGGGCCAACGTCCTGACTTTC. Protein sequence: CASSPRDTGANVLTF.

This clonotype came up a few times. This chain joins TRBV5-1 and TRBJ2-2; a weak D match, TRBD2 (6 bases). Per the germline V gene, CDR1 is SGHRS and CDR2 is YFSETQ. V dropped 4 bases and J dropped 1 base, with 14 bases sitting between them. CDR3 length: 16 residues. The CDR3 DNA reads as TGCGCCAGCAGCATGCGGACCGGGAGGAACACCGGGGAGCTGTTTTTT. Amino acid sequence: CASSMRTGRNTGELFF.

This clonotype has only a few counts. The rearrangement uses TRBV5-1 and TRBJ2-5; maybe TRBD1 (5 bases). V was clipped by 4 bases and J by 3 bases, with 10 bases between them. Per germline, CDR1 SGHRS and CDR2 YFSETQ. The CDR3 length is 13 residues. DNA of the CDR3: TGCGCCAGCAGCGGCAGGGATGAAGAGACCCAGTACTTC. This gives the protein CASSGRDEETQYF.

This clonotype appeared a few times. The chain carries TRBV20-1 and TRBJ2-3; 9 bases align to TRBD2. This CDR3 region has 17 residues. The V gene end was trimmed by 3 bases and the J gene end by 2 bases; junction bases not matched to a gene: 12. Germline loops: CDR1 DFQATT, CDR2 SNEGSKA (reference sequence). CDR3 residues: CSASTSGRTSITDTQYF. The CDR3, as DNA: TGCAGTGCTAGTACCAGCGGGAGGACTTCTATCACAGATACGCAGTATTTT.

This chain links TRBV6-5 with TRBJ2-7; unclear D gene. The length of the CDR3 is 17 residues. Germline V CDR1 and CDR2: MNHEY, SVGAGI. V shed 2 bases and J shed 5 bases, with 22 bases lying between them. CDR3 DNA sequence: TGTGCCAGCAGTTACCGCGTGGCCGGTAGTGGGCTTAACGAGCAGTACTTC. Translating it yields CASSYRVAGSGLNEQYF.

The chain is built from TRBV7-8 and TRBJ2-2; 7 bases align to TRBD2. Looked up from germline, CDR1 is SGHVS and CDR2 is FQNEAQ. There are 12 residues in the CDR3. V gave up 8 bases and J gave up 7 bases; unmatched junction bases: 4. The CDR3 sequence is CASGEGGGELFF. CDR3 sequence (DNA): TGTGCCAGCGGGGAGGGAGGCGGGGAGCTGTTTTTT.

The rearrangement uses TRBV10-3 and TRBJ2-1; 13 bases match TRBD2. The V gene's germline CDR1 is ENHRY and CDR2 SYGVKD. This CDR3 is 17 amino acids long. The junction had 8 bases not matched to a gene; V was cut back by 5 bases and J by 4 bases. CDR3 sequence (DNA): TGTGCCATCAGTACTAAGGGACTAGCGGGGAAATACAATGAGCAGTTCTTC. This translates into CAISTKGLAGKYNEQFF.

This clonotype was detected only a few times. Written as DNA, the CDR3 is TGCGCCAGCAGCCAAGAGTTGGGGACGCTTCAAGAGACCCAGTACTTC. This codes for CASSQELGTLQETQYF. The chain couples TRBV4-3 to TRBJ2-5; tentatively, D is TRBD1 or TRBD2 (5 bases each). V lost 0 bases to trimming and J lost 2 bases, with 13 bases between them. CDR1 and CDR2 from the germline V gene are LGHNA and YSLEER. The length of the CDR3 is 16 residues.

This clonotype has more than one count but fewer than ten. The chain recombines TRBV6-2 or TRBV6-3 with TRBJ2-3, with a weak D call TRBD2 (6 bases). Germline V gene data show CDR1 as MNHEY and CDR2 as SVGEGT. Between the trimmed V and J ends, which lost 0 bases and 5 bases, there was a span of 15 bases. This CDR3 has 16 amino acids. The CDR3 sequence is CASSYSRLDYKDTQYF. The CDR3, as DNA: TGTGCCAGCAGTTACTCTCGGTTGGACTATAAAGATACGCAGTATTTT.

This clonotype has just a few counts. V is TRBV7-9 and J is TRBJ2-7, with 9 bases aligning to TRBD2. Trimming removed 1 base from V and 0 bases from J; junction bases left unmatched: 7. The CDR3 runs to 17 residues. Germline V gene lookup returns CDR1 SEHNR and CDR2 FQNEAQ (reference sequence). CDR3: CASSLGSLAGSSYEQYF. CDR3 nucleotides: TGTGCCAGCAGCTTAGGGTCCCTAGCGGGGAGCTCCTACGAGCAGTACTTC.

The chain recombines TRBV2 with TRBJ2-3; TRBD2 matches at 7 bases. This CDR3 is 16 amino acids long. Germline CDR1 is SNHLY and CDR2 is FYNNEI. The J segment lost 0 bases and the V segment lost 5 bases, leaving 8 bases of the junction unmatched. The CDR3: CASSRNLAASTDTQYF. As DNA, the CDR3 is TGTGCCAGCAGTAGAAACCTAGCGGCTAGCACAGATACGCAGTATTTT.

This clonotype was detected only a few times. This sequence joins TRBV7-8 and TRBJ1-4; D might be TRBD1 (5 bases). The germline CDR1 and CDR2 sequences are SGHVS and FQNEAQ. The V end was cut by 4 bases, the J end by 8 bases, with 14 bases between. The CDR3 is made up of 14 amino acids. The CDR3 loop is CASSSRDRREKLFF. CDR3 nucleotide sequence: TGTGCCAGCAGCTCCCGGGACCGTCGAGAAAAACTGTTTTTT.